This T cell receptor (beta chain) derives from a study of T cell changes during pregnancy in multiple sclerosis. Using immunoSEQ multiplex PCR, the repertoire was profiled, and TCRdb retains in-frame clones only, with some absent. The sample comprises 49,000 or so clones, approximately 94% of which are singletons, and roughly 5.4% rests with the top ten. Germline V gene data show CDR1 as MNHEY and CDR2 as SMNVEV (reference sequence). The length of the CDR3 is 15 residues. V was cut by 6 bases and J by 2 bases, with 17 bases left in between. This TCR was sampled from a female donor with multiple sclerosis, enrolled in a pregnancy study. This specimen was CD8+ T cells from peripheral blood mononuclear cells, taken before pregnancy. This rearrangement joins TRBV27 to TRBJ2-7, with D possibly TRBD2 on 7 matching bases. The CDR3 DNA sequence: TGTGCCAGCAGCTCGAGAGCGGGACACGCCTACGAGCAGTACTTC. It is translated as CASSSRAGHAYEQYF.